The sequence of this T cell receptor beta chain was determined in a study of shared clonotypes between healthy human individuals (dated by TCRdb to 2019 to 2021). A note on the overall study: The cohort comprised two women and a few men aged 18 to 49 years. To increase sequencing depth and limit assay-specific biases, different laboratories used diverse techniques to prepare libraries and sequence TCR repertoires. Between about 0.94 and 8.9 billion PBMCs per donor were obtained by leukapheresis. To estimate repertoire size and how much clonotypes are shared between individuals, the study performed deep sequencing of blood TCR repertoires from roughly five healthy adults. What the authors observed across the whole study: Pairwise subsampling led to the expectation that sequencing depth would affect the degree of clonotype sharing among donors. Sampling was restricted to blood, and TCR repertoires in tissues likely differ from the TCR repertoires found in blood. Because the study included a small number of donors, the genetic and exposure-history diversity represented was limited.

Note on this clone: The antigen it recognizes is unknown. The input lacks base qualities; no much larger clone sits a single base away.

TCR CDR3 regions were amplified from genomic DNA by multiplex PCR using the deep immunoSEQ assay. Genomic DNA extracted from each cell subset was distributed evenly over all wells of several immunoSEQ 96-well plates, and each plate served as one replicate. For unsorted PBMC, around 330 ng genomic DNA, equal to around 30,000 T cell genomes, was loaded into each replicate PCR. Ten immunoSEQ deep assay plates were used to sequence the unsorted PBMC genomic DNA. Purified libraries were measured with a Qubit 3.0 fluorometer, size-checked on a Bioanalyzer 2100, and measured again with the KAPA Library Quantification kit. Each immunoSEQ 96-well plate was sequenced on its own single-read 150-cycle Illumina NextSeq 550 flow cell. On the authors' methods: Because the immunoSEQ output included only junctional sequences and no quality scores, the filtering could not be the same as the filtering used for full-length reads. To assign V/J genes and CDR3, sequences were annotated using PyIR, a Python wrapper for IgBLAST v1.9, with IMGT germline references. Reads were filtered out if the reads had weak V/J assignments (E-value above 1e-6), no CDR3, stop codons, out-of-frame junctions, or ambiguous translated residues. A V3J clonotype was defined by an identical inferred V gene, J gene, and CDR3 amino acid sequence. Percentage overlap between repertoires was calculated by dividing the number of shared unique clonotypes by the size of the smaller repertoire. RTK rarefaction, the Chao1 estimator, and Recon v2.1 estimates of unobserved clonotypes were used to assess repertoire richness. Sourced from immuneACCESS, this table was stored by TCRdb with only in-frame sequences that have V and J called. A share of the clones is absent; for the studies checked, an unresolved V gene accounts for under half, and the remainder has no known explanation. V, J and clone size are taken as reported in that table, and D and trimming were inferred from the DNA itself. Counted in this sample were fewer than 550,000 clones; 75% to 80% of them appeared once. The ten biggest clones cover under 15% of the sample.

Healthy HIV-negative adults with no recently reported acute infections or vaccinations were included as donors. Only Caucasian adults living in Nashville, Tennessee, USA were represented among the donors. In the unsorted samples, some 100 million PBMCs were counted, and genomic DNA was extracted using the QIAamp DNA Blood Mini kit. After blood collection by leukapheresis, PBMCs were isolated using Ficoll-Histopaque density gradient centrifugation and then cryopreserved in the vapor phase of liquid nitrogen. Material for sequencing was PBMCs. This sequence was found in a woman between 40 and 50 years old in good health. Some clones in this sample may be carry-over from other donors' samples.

The bases are TGTGCCAGCAGTGCTAGACAGGGTGCAGATACGCAGTATTTT. Its amino acids are CASSARQGADTQYF. The chain joins TRBV6-1 to TRBJ2-3; TRBD1 aligns with 7 central bases. There are 14 amino acids in the CDR3, from cysteine to phenylalanine inclusive. Kept here is only the CDR3 DNA, which spans 42 bases and is read in frame from base 1. CDR1 is given as MNHNS and CDR2 as SASEGT, both from the germline V gene. After removal of 4 bases from V and 4 bases from J, the junction retains 5 bases not matched to a gene.